These 29 T cell receptor beta chains came from one sample sequenced in a study of T cell responses to AZD1222 COVID-19 vaccine. Using immunoSEQ multiplex PCR, the repertoire was profiled, and TCRdb retains in-frame clones only, with some absent. The sample consists of 70,000 to 85,000 clones, 80% to 90% of them appearing once. The starting material was peripheral blood, obtained 28 days after the second AZD1222 dose. All receptors come from an adult who received the AZD1222 COVID-19 vaccine.

V usage is TRBV9 and J usage is TRBJ2-3; weak D call: TRBD1 (6 bases). The ends were cut back, 0 bases at V and 2 bases at J, with 10 bases in the middle. This CDR3 is 15 amino acids long. Germline CDR1 is SGDLS and CDR2 is YYNGEE. This CDR3 is CASSVGSGATDTQYF. The CDR3 DNA is TGTGCCAGCAGCGTAGGTTCAGGGGCCACAGATACGCAGTATTTT.

This rearrangement joins TRBV15 to TRBJ2-5, with D possibly matching TRBD2 (6 bases). The CDR3 is 15 amino acids. Per germline, CDR1 LNHNV and CDR2 YYDKDF (reference sequence). V was pared by 4 bases and J by 2 bases, with 14 bases between. The CDR3 nucleotides read TGTGCCACCAGCACAGAGACGACTAGACAAGAGACCCAGTACTTC. Translation gives CATSTETTRQETQYF.

This chain uses TRBV21-1 with TRBJ1-1. TRBV21-1 is classified as a pseudogene. This CDR3 has 17 residues. This chain's CDR3 is CASSTLLVGKRDTEAFF. The CDR3 coding sequence is TGTGCCAGCAGCACCCTTCTCGTGGGTAAAAGAGACACTGAAGCTTTCTTT.

This sequence joins TRBV6-2 or TRBV6-3 and TRBJ2-7; D is unresolved. Germline CDR1 MNHEY, CDR2 SVGEGT. This CDR3 has 13 amino acids. Trimming removed 5 bases at V and 3 bases at J, with 11 bases between. Here the CDR3 reads CASSRPGVYEQYF. As DNA, the CDR3 is TGTGCCAGCAGTCGGCCCGGAGTCTACGAGCAGTACTTC.

This chain uses TRBV4-1 with TRBJ2-1; TRBD1 or TRBD2 may be the D gene (5 bases each). The CDR3 is made up of 17 amino acids. Germline V lookup: CDR1 MGHRA, CDR2 YSYEKL. Trimming shortened V by 3 bases and J by 0 bases, and 15 bases separated the two germline ends. In DNA form, the CDR3 reads TGCGCCAGCAGCCAGCGATCGGGGCCCAGCTCCTACAATGAGCAGTTCTTC. As protein: CASSQRSGPSSYNEQFF.

This chain joins TRBV6-4 and TRBJ1-2; no firm D call. V lost 6 bases and J 4 bases, leaving 18 bases between the germline ends. This CDR3 is 15 amino acids long. Looked up from germline, CDR1 is MRHNA and CDR2 is SNTAGT. The chain's CDR3 is CASRQSEWGLYGYTF. Here the CDR3 DNA reads TGTGCCAGCAGACAAAGTGAATGGGGTCTCTATGGCTACACCTTC.

This chain links TRBV4-2 with TRBJ2-1; 13 nucleotides align to TRBD2. Trimming at V came to 4 bases and at J to 7 bases, leaving 7 bases not matched to a gene. This CDR3 contains 16 residues. Germline CDR1 reads LGHNA; CDR2 reads YNFKEQ. The CDR3 DNA sequence: TGTGCCAGCAGCCCCCCGGGACTAGCGGGAAGGAATGAGCAGTTCTTC. This encodes CASSPPGLAGRNEQFF.

The CDR3 coding sequence is TGTGCCAGCAGGTCTAGCGGAACCACCGGGGAGCTGTTTTTT. Its translation is CASRSSGTTGELFF. The V and J genes are TRBV13 and TRBJ2-2, with 7 positions matching TRBD2. The CDR3 runs to 14 residues. Germline CDR1 PRHDT, CDR2 FYEKMQ (reference sequence). V lost 6 bases and J lost 4; bases outside the gene matches: 5.

This chain connects TRBV15 to TRBJ1-1, with D possibly matching TRBD1 (6 bases). The germline V and J ends were trimmed by 0 bases and 4 bases, with 18 bases remaining between them. The CDR3 contains 17 residues. Per the germline V gene, CDR1 is LNHNV and CDR2 is YYDKDF (reference sequence). CDR3 sequence (DNA): TGTGCCACCAGCAGAGATCGCGGGCAGTCCAGGGGCACTGAAGCTTTCTTT. This codes for CATSRDRGQSRGTEAFF.

The V and J genes are TRBV4-3 and TRBJ1-1; the D is unclear. This CDR3 contains 13 residues. Trimming left V 3 bases short and J 5 bases short, with 10 bases between. The germline V gene encodes CDR1 LGHNA and CDR2 YSLEER. CDR3 region: CASSHTVRTEAFF. As DNA, the CDR3 is TGCGCCAGCAGCCACACGGTGAGGACTGAAGCTTTCTTT.

V and J are TRBV3-1 (or the pseudogene TRBV3-2) and TRBJ2-7, with TRBD2 identical over 10 bases. Germline CDR1 LGHDT, CDR2 YNNKEL (reference sequence). This CDR3 has 14 amino acids. With 4 bases clipped from V and 0 bases from J, the junction kept 0 bases outside the gene matches. CDR3 sequence: CASSRTSGSYEQYF. The CDR3 DNA reads TGTGCCAGCAGCCGGACTAGCGGCTCCTACGAGCAGTACTTC.

The rearrangement uses TRBV6-2 or TRBV6-3 and TRBJ2-1, with D maybe TRBD2 (6 bases). The germline V gene encodes CDR1 MNHEY and CDR2 SVGEGT. This CDR3 spans 15 amino acids. The germline V and J ends were trimmed by 5 bases and 7 bases, with 18 bases remaining between them. The CDR3 DNA follows: TGTGCCAGCAGTCGTCGCGGCGGGGTAGGTAATGAGCAGTTCTTC. This gives the protein CASSRRGGVGNEQFF.

This chain uses TRBV19 with TRBJ2-3; 11 nucleotides line up with TRBD1. Germline trimming cut 5 bases from V and 0 bases from J; bases unmatched to any gene: 10. The CDR3 extends over 18 amino acids. CDR1 and CDR2 from the germline V gene are LNHDA and SQIVND (reference sequence). In nucleotides, the CDR3 is TGTGCCAGTAGTGGAGGGACAGGGGGACACCCTAGCACAGATACGCAGTATTTT. Translation gives CASSGGTGGHPSTDTQYF.

The gene calls are TRBV6-5 and TRBJ2-1; D is perhaps TRBD1 (6 bases). Germline CDR1 MNHEY, CDR2 SVGAGI. This CDR3 has 15 residues. Deletions cut 8 bases from V and 4 bases from J, with 18 bases between. CDR3 DNA sequence: TGTGCCAGCGGGTTACAGGGCTGGGGGTACAATGAGCAGTTCTTC. It translates to CASGLQGWGYNEQFF.

The CDR3 region is CSVEVTGMETQYF. The CDR3 bases are TGCAGCGTTGAAGTAACAGGGATGGAGACCCAGTACTTC. The chain links TRBV29-1 to TRBJ2-5; possible D gene TRBD1, 6 bases. The CDR3 totals 13 residues. From germline, CDR1 is SQVTM and CDR2 ANQGSEA. Trimming removed 1 base at V and 5 bases at J, with 11 bases between.

CDR3 coding DNA: TGCGCCAGCAGCCCACTAGGTCTAGCGGGAGGCCCTCAAGAGACCCAGTACTTC. This gives the protein CASSPLGLAGGPQETQYF. The chain has TRBV5-1 and TRBJ2-5; 11 bases align to TRBD2. CDR3 length: 18 residues. Germline CDR1 is SGHRS and CDR2 is YFSETQ. Trimming removed 4 bases from V and 2 bases from J; junction bases left unmatched: 13.

V gene TRBV11-2 combines with J gene TRBJ2-3; 7 nucleotides line up with TRBD1. Germline V gene sequence: CDR1 SGHAT, CDR2 FQNNGV. V lost 5 bases to trimming and J lost 4 bases; unmatched junction nucleotides: 3. CDR3 length: 13 residues. The CDR3 coding sequence is TGTGCCAGCAGCCGGGACAGATCAGATACGCAGTATTTT. Its protein is CASSRDRSDTQYF.

This sequence joins TRBV18 and TRBJ2-7; TRBD2 aligns across 15 bases. CDR1 is KGHSH, CDR2 LQKENI, per germline. CDR3 size: 16 residues. V dropped 3 bases and J dropped 7; count of bases not matched to a gene: 7. The DNA of the CDR3 is TGTGCCAGCTCACCGCCCTCGGGACTAGCGGGAGGAGAGCAGTACTTC. Amino acids: CASSPPSGLAGGEQYF. The variable domain in full, with the rest retrieved from reference TRBV18 and TRBJ2-7, is NAGVMQNPRHLVRRRGQEARLRCSPMKGHSHVYWYRQLPEEGLKFMVYLQKENIIDESGMPKERFSAEFPKEGPSILRIQQVVRGDSAAYFCASSPPSGLAGGEQYFGPGTRLTVT.

This chain uses TRBV27 with TRBJ1-1; D call uncertain. Germline CDR1 is MNHEY and CDR2 is SMNVEV (reference sequence). V lost 3 bases and J 5 bases, leaving 7 bases between the germline ends. The CDR3 totals 12 residues. The CDR3 DNA reads as TGTGCCAGCAGTTTCATAGGTACTGAAGCTTTCTTT. It specifies CASSFIGTEAFF.

The genes are TRBV10-3 and TRBJ2-2; 11 bases align to TRBD2. V shed 5 bases, J shed 5 bases, and the junction held 13 bases outside the gene matches. The CDR3 length is 18 residues. Germline values: CDR1 ENHRY, CDR2 SYGVKD. The CDR3 nucleotides read TGTGCCATCAGTCTGGGGACTAGCGGTTCCTGGTGGACCGGGGAGCTGTTTTTT. It specifies CAISLGTSGSWWTGELFF.

This chain links TRBV19 with TRBJ1-3; D is undetermined. V lost 3 bases and J lost 3, with 0 bases in between. This CDR3 is built from 11 residues. Germline values: CDR1 LNHDA, CDR2 SQIVND (reference sequence). The CDR3 loop reads CASSIGNTIYF. CDR3 coding DNA: TGTGCCAGTAGTATTGGAAACACCATATATTTT. The full variable domain, with the rest looked up from reference TRBV19 and TRBJ1-3, is DGGITQSPKYLFRKEGQNVTLSCEQNLNHDAMYWYRQDPGQGLRLIYYSQIVNDFQKGDIAEGYSVSREKKESFPLTVTSAQKNPTAFYLCASSIGNTIYFGEGSWLTVV.

The chain combines TRBV27 with TRBJ1-2; 7 nucleotides match TRBD1. Germline V CDR1 and CDR2: MNHEY, SMNVEV (reference sequence). After removal of 7 bases from V and 3 bases from J, the junction contained 8 bases not matched to a gene. The CDR3 extends over 14 amino acids. CDR3 loop: CASTKTGLDYGYTF. The CDR3 DNA sequence: TGTGCCAGCACTAAGACAGGGCTTGACTATGGCTACACCTTC.

The chain employs TRBV19 and TRBJ2-5; TRBD1 is a possible D gene (5 bases). Trimming took 0 bases from V and 2 from J, leaving 10 bases between them. From germline, CDR1 is LNHDA and CDR2 SQIVND (reference sequence). This CDR3 spans 15 amino acids. DNA of the CDR3: TGTGCCAGTAGTATAGATCGCGACAGACAAGAGACCCAGTACTTC. Translation gives CASSIDRDRQETQYF.

V is TRBV9 and J is TRBJ2-5; D call uncertain. The CDR3 runs 16 residues. CDR1 and CDR2 (germline): SGDLS, YYNGEE. The V end lost 0 bases, the J end lost 5 bases, and 17 bases lay between the germline ends. CDR3 coding DNA: TGTGCCAGCAGCGTAGCCCCTGCCCCGACGAGGGAGACCCAGTACTTC. Translating it yields CASSVAPAPTRETQYF.

The chain links TRBV28 to TRBJ2-2; 7 bases are shared with TRBD1. The V segment lost 6 bases and the J segment 2 bases; nucleotides outside the gene matches: 3. The CDR3 consists of 14 residues. Germline CDR1 is MDHEN and CDR2 is SYDVKM. The CDR3 DNA reads as TGTGCCAGCAGGGGACAGATAAACACCGGGGAGCTGTTTTTT. Protein sequence: CASRGQINTGELFF.

The chain recombines TRBV10-3 with TRBJ1-1, with 7 bases that match TRBD1. CDR3 size: 13 residues. Per germline, CDR1 ENHRY and CDR2 SYGVKD. J gave up 0 bases and V 11 bases, and 6 bases lay outside the gene matches. The DNA for the CDR3 is TGTGCCTCAGGGGGTCGGATGAACACTGAAGCTTTCTTT. Protein: CASGGRMNTEAFF.

The chain is built from TRBV7-2 and TRBJ2-1; 13 bases match TRBD2. The CDR3 covers 16 residues. Trimming at V came to 1 base and at J to 9 bases, leaving 6 bases not matched to a gene. Germline V CDR1 and CDR2: SGHTA, FQGNSA. Written as DNA, the CDR3 is TGTGCCAGCAGCTTAGTAAAGACTAGCGGGAGGCTTGAGCAGTTCTTC. Translating it yields CASSLVKTSGRLEQFF.

Regarding this clone: This specimen includes other DNA sequences encoding the same CDR3. V gene TRBV9 combines with J gene TRBJ2-7; 14 bases line up with TRBD2. Germline V gene data show CDR1 as SGDLS and CDR2 as YYNGEE. This CDR3 region has 15 residues. V dropped 0 bases and J dropped 5; count of bases not matched to a gene: 1. CDR3 residues: CASSVGGLAGDEQYF. The CDR3 nucleotides are TGTGCCAGCAGCGTAGGGGGACTAGCGGGAGACGAGCAGTACTTC.

This rearrangement joins TRBV7-2 to TRBJ2-1, with TRBD2 matching 13 bases. V shed 5 bases, J shed 8 bases, and the junction held 9 bases outside the gene matches. This CDR3 has 16 residues. Per germline, CDR1 SGHTA and CDR2 FQGNSA. The CDR3 spells CASSIPGLAGRDEQFF. The CDR3 DNA is TGTGCCAGCAGCATACCGGGACTAGCGGGAAGGGATGAGCAGTTCTTC.